Listed here is a single T cell receptor (beta chain). Its antigen is unknown. This specimen belongs to a study of T cell responses to AZD1222 COVID-19 vaccine. The CDR3 totals 14 residues. The V and J ends lost 1 base and 4 bases, in that order; junction bases with no gene match: 2. Germline CDR1 ENHRY, CDR2 SYGVKD. Here immunoSEQ multiplex PCR was the method, and the copy in TCRdb shows in-frame clones only, minus some. This sample has 80,000 to 100,000 clones, with around 90% found just once. Whole-study results and caveats: There were vaccine-associated CD4 TCRs across spike, dominant at 160-218 and 743-854. In the spike-specific TCR repertoire, nearly half reportedly target unmutated variant regions. Baseline seropositives among AZD1222 recipients totaled only five or six. Mostly white British, mostly female donors; authors suggested clonal diversity may be underestimated.

The sequence derives from an adult in good health. The input for sequencing was peripheral blood, taken on day 0 of MenACWY control vaccination. The V call is TRBV10-3, the J call TRBJ1-1; TRBD1 aligns across 8 bases. The CDR3 protein is CAISELTGGTEAFF. CDR3 DNA: TGTGCCATCAGTGAGTTAACAGGGGGCACTGAAGCTTTCTTT.